These T cell receptor beta chains were read from a single sample in a study of CD8 T cells in Susac syndrome. One entry per CDR3 protein results from TCRdb running MiXCR on the immunoSEQ multiplex PCR reads. The sample yields about 300,000 distinct CDR3 sequences, around 85% seen once. The sample taken for sequencing was CD8+ T cells from PBMCs. Receptors originate from a human donor with multiple sclerosis. The CDR3 runs from the conserved cysteine through the conserved F or W. The order of the fields is D gene, clone size, V gene, J gene, CDR3 protein, CDR3 DNA. The D gene is left open where the match is weak. Some rows have no size entry. The others give once, few or many, or a class for an expanded clone.

d_gene: NA; abundance: NA; v_gene: TRBV5-1; j_gene: TRBJ2-7; CDR3aa: CANSLGYGSSYEQYF; CDR3nt: TGCGCCAACAGCTTGGGGTACGGGAGCTCCTACGAGCAGTACTTC
d_gene: NA; abundance: NA; v_gene: TRBV27; j_gene: TRBJ2-2; CDR3aa: CASSPHAGAGLSTGELFF; CDR3nt: TGTGCCAGCAGTCCACATGCTGGGGCAGGGCTTAGCACCGGGGAGCTGTTTTTT
d_gene: TRBD1; abundance: NA; v_gene: TRBV18; j_gene: TRBJ1-2; CDR3aa: CASSPIGTGDIYGYTF; CDR3nt: TGTGCCAGCTCACCAATCGGGACAGGGGACATCTATGGCTACACCTTC
d_gene: NA; abundance: NA; v_gene: TRBV12-3/TRBV12-4; j_gene: TRBJ1-2; CDR3aa: CASTQGHGGYTF; CDR3nt: TGTGCCAGCACCCAGGGGCATGGTGGCTACACCTTC
d_gene: NA; abundance: NA; v_gene: TRBV2; j_gene: TRBJ2-3; CDR3aa: CASSEAGLTDTQYF; CDR3nt: TGTGCCAGCAGTGAAGCGGGGTTAACAGATACGCAGTATTTT
d_gene: NA; abundance: NA; v_gene: TRBV7-3; j_gene: TRBJ2-3; CDR3aa: CASSSDGVSTQYF; CDR3nt: TGTGCCAGCAGCTCCGACGGGGTATCTACGCAGTATTTT
d_gene: TRBD2; abundance: NA; v_gene: TRBV6-5; j_gene: TRBJ2-3; CDR3aa: CASSYSSGRADPRFSTDTQYF; CDR3nt: TGTGCCAGCAGTTACTCCAGCGGGAGGGCCGATCCGCGGTTTAGCACAGATACGCAGTATTTT
d_gene: NA; abundance: once; v_gene: TRBV9; j_gene: TRBJ2-7; CDR3aa: CASSVGGPSSYEQYF; CDR3nt: TGTGCCAGCAGCGTAGGGGGGCCCAGCTCCTACGAGCAGTACTTC
d_gene: TRBD2; abundance: NA; v_gene: TRBV3-1; j_gene: TRBJ2-7; CDR3aa: CASSQETTSGSNEQYF; CDR3nt: TGTGCCAGCAGCCAAGAAACAACTAGCGGGAGCAACGAGCAGTACTTC
d_gene: NA; abundance: NA; v_gene: TRBV6-2/TRBV6-3; j_gene: TRBJ1-5; CDR3aa: CASSYGEGRSLNQPQHF; CDR3nt: TGTGCCAGCAGTTACGGGGAAGGGAGATCTCTCAATCAGCCCCAGCATTTT
d_gene: NA; abundance: NA; v_gene: TRBV13; j_gene: TRBJ1-1; CDR3aa: CASSLGTVEEAFF; CDR3nt: TGTGCCAGCAGCCTCGGGACGGTAGAAGAGGCTTTCTTT
d_gene: NA; abundance: NA; v_gene: TRBV11-2; j_gene: TRBJ2-1; CDR3aa: CASSSPREARDEQFF; CDR3nt: TGTGCCAGCAGCTCCCCCCGAGAGGCCAGGGATGAGCAGTTCTTC
d_gene: TRBD2; abundance: NA; v_gene: TRBV30; j_gene: TRBJ2-7; CDR3aa: CAWRGGIQPYEQYF; CDR3nt: TGTGCCTGGAGGGGGGGGATTCAGCCCTACGAGCAGTACTTC
d_gene: NA; abundance: NA; v_gene: TRBV4-3; j_gene: TRBJ2-1; CDR3aa: CASSLRAHEQFF; CDR3nt: TGCGCCAGCAGCCTTCGGGCCCACGAGCAGTTCTTC
d_gene: TRBD1; abundance: NA; v_gene: TRBV4-3; j_gene: TRBJ1-6; CDR3aa: CASSYRQGDNSPLHF; CDR3nt: TGCGCCAGCAGCTATCGACAGGGTGATAATTCACCCCTCCACTTT
d_gene: NA; abundance: NA; v_gene: TRBV30; j_gene: TRBJ2-1; CDR3aa: CAWDYIGANEQFF; CDR3nt: TGTGCCTGGGACTATATTGGGGCCAATGAGCAGTTCTTC
d_gene: NA; abundance: NA; v_gene: TRBV2; j_gene: TRBJ2-4; CDR3aa: CASSAPEQASKNIQYF; CDR3nt: TGTGCCAGCAGTGCCCCGGAACAGGCTTCCAAAAACATTCAGTACTTC
d_gene: TRBD2; abundance: once; v_gene: TRBV19; j_gene: TRBJ2-3; CDR3aa: CASSIFPGLAGGTDTQYF; CDR3nt: TGTGCCAGTAGTATTTTTCCGGGACTAGCGGGAGGGACAGATACGCAGTATTTT
d_gene: NA; abundance: NA; v_gene: TRBV15; j_gene: TRBJ1-5; CDR3aa: CATSRDLDNQPQHF; CDR3nt: TGTGCCACCAGCAGAGATTTAGACAATCAGCCCCAGCATTTT
d_gene: TRBD2; abundance: NA; v_gene: TRBV5-8; j_gene: TRBJ2-3; CDR3aa: CASTLTTSGSPSTDTQYF; CDR3nt: TGTGCCAGCACCTTGACTACTAGCGGGAGCCCTAGCACAGATACGCAGTATTTT
d_gene: TRBD2; abundance: NA; v_gene: TRBV5-4; j_gene: TRBJ2-1; CDR3aa: CASSSGLAGDLGNEQFF; CDR3nt: TGTGCCAGCAGTTCAGGACTAGCGGGAGATTTAGGGAATGAGCAGTTCTTC
d_gene: NA; abundance: NA; v_gene: TRBV2; j_gene: TRBJ1-2; CDR3aa: CASSERRGKEDGYTF; CDR3nt: TGTGCCAGCAGTGAACGGCGGGGGAAAGAAGATGGCTACACCTTC
d_gene: NA; abundance: NA; v_gene: TRBV6-2/TRBV6-3; j_gene: TRBJ2-1; CDR3aa: CASYRFGYNEQFF; CDR3nt: TGTGCCAGCTACCGTTTTGGCTACAATGAGCAGTTCTTC
d_gene: NA; abundance: NA; v_gene: TRBV12-3/TRBV12-4; j_gene: TRBJ1-3; CDR3aa: CASSFRGVGNTIYF; CDR3nt: TGTGCCAGCAGTTTTAGAGGGGTGGGAAACACCATATATTTT
d_gene: TRBD1; abundance: NA; v_gene: TRBV28; j_gene: TRBJ1-2; CDR3aa: CASSLPTGTGGAPGYTF; CDR3nt: TGTGCCAGCAGTCTTCCTACCGGGACAGGGGGCGCCCCTGGCTACACCTTC
d_gene: NA; abundance: NA; v_gene: TRBV7-9; j_gene: TRBJ2-7; CDR3aa: CASSLLSRDEQYF; CDR3nt: TGTGCCAGCAGCTTATTGTCCAGGGACGAGCAGTACTTC
d_gene: NA; abundance: NA; v_gene: TRBV27; j_gene: TRBJ2-7; CDR3aa: CASSLGTAVRRQYF; CDR3nt: TGTGCCAGCAGTTTAGGGACGGCGGTCCGGCGGCAGTACTTC
d_gene: TRBD2; abundance: NA; v_gene: TRBV9; j_gene: TRBJ2-7; CDR3aa: CASSVGLGQREQYF; CDR3nt: TGTGCCAGCAGCGTGGGACTAGGACAGAGGGAGCAGTACTTC
d_gene: NA; abundance: few; v_gene: TRBV4-3; j_gene: TRBJ2-7; CDR3aa: CASSQSFRGGVYEQYF; CDR3nt: TGCGCCAGCAGCCAAAGTTTTAGGGGGGGAGTCTACGAGCAGTACTTC
d_gene: NA; abundance: once; v_gene: TRBV7-9; j_gene: TRBJ1-1; CDR3aa: CASSLVGGLNTEAFF; CDR3nt: TGTGCCAGCAGCTTAGTTGGGGGGCTGAACACTGAAGCTTTCTTT
d_gene: NA; abundance: NA; v_gene: TRBV7-8; j_gene: TRBJ2-7; CDR3aa: CASSLARSGYEQYF; CDR3nt: TGTGCCAGCAGCTTAGCGAGGTCGGGGTACGAGCAGTACTTC
d_gene: NA; abundance: NA; v_gene: TRBV3-1; j_gene: TRBJ2-7; CDR3aa: CASSQEGATSYEQYF; CDR3nt: TGTGCCAGCAGCCAAGAAGGGGCGACCTCCTACGAGCAGTACTTC
d_gene: NA; abundance: NA; v_gene: TRBV5-1; j_gene: TRBJ2-5; CDR3aa: CASSLESGDLQETQYF; CDR3nt: TGCGCCAGCAGCTTGGAGTCGGGGGACCTACAAGAGACCCAGTACTTC
d_gene: TRBD1; abundance: few; v_gene: TRBV11-2; j_gene: TRBJ2-3; CDR3aa: CASSFRGRRTDTQYF; CDR3nt: TGTGCCAGCAGCTTCAGGGGGCGTAGGACAGATACGCAGTATTTT
d_gene: TRBD2; abundance: NA; v_gene: TRBV20-1; j_gene: TRBJ2-1; CDR3aa: CSAREALAGGIEQFF; CDR3nt: TGCAGTGCTAGAGAGGCACTAGCGGGAGGTATCGAGCAGTTCTTC
d_gene: NA; abundance: NA; v_gene: TRBV5-6; j_gene: TRBJ2-7; CDR3aa: CASSLYDGDEQYF; CDR3nt: TGTGCCAGCAGCTTGTATGACGGCGACGAGCAGTACTTC
d_gene: NA; abundance: once; v_gene: TRBV27; j_gene: TRBJ1-2; CDR3aa: CASSLFGGGYGYTF; CDR3nt: TGTGCCAGCAGTTTGTTTGGGGGAGGATATGGCTACACCTTC
d_gene: TRBD2; abundance: NA; v_gene: TRBV30; j_gene: TRBJ2-1; CDR3aa: CAWSRLAGVRKQFF; CDR3nt: TGTGCCTGGAGTAGACTAGCGGGAGTAAGGAAGCAGTTCTTC
d_gene: NA; abundance: few; v_gene: TRBV4-1; j_gene: TRBJ2-1; CDR3aa: CASSQDSGLYNEQFF; CDR3nt: TGCGCCAGCAGCCAAGATTCAGGGCTGTACAATGAGCAGTTCTTC
d_gene: TRBD1; abundance: NA; v_gene: TRBV7-9; j_gene: TRBJ2-5; CDR3aa: CASSYRDSQTQYF; CDR3nt: TGTGCCAGCAGTTACCGGGACAGTCAGACCCAGTACTTC
d_gene: TRBD1; abundance: NA; v_gene: TRBV7-9; j_gene: TRBJ1-2; CDR3aa: CASRLEGASIYGYTF; CDR3nt: TGTGCCAGCAGGCTCGAGGGGGCTTCCATCTATGGCTACACCTTC
d_gene: TRBD1; abundance: NA; v_gene: TRBV20-1; j_gene: TRBJ2-3; CDR3aa: CSARDLGTGITDTQYF; CDR3nt: TGCAGTGCTAGAGATCTCGGGACAGGGATCACAGATACGCAGTATTTT
d_gene: TRBD2; abundance: NA; v_gene: TRBV7-9; j_gene: TRBJ2-1; CDR3aa: CASSSWTSGKSSYNEQFF; CDR3nt: TGTGCCAGCAGCTCGTGGACTAGCGGGAAGAGCTCCTACAATGAGCAGTTCTTC
d_gene: NA; abundance: once; v_gene: TRBV12-3/TRBV12-4; j_gene: TRBJ2-6; CDR3aa: CASSSPPVLTF; CDR3nt: TGTGCCAGCAGTTCCCCACCCGTCCTGACTTTC
d_gene: NA; abundance: NA; v_gene: TRBV12-3/TRBV12-4; j_gene: TRBJ2-2; CDR3aa: CASTLRRGAGTGELFF; CDR3nt: TGTGCCAGCACCCTCCGAAGGGGGGCTGGAACCGGGGAGCTGTTTTTT
d_gene: TRBD1; abundance: NA; v_gene: TRBV15; j_gene: TRBJ1-2; CDR3aa: CATSRGQGENYGYTF; CDR3nt: TGTGCCACCAGCAGGGGACAGGGGGAGAACTATGGCTACACCTTC
d_gene: NA; abundance: NA; v_gene: TRBV27; j_gene: TRBJ1-2; CDR3aa: CASSLGPDSYYGYTF; CDR3nt: TGTGCCAGCAGTTTAGGGCCGGACAGTTACTATGGCTACACCTTC
d_gene: TRBD1; abundance: NA; v_gene: TRBV27; j_gene: TRBJ1-1; CDR3aa: CASSLYIITGGTEAFF; CDR3nt: TGTGCCAGCAGTTTATATATTATAACAGGGGGCACTGAAGCTTTCTTT